The 21 T cell receptor beta chains given below trace back to one sample, sequenced in a study of blood T cell repertoires in COVID-19. Profiling relied on immunoSEQ multiplex PCR, and the TCRdb table lists in-frame clones only, not all of them. This sample carries just over 200,000 clones, 85% to 90% of them seen once, and the ten largest clones take about 6%. Sequenced input: peripheral blood. These receptors originate from an elderly man with acute or convalescent COVID-19.

This rearrangement joins TRBV6-5 to TRBJ2-3, with 8 bases aligning to TRBD1. The CDR3 runs to 15 residues. CDR1 and CDR2 (germline): MNHEY, SVGAGI. With 8 bases clipped from V and 2 bases from J, the junction kept 9 bases outside the gene matches. DNA of the CDR3: TGTGCCAGCGAGAGGGTCAGGGGGCCCACAGATACGCAGTATTTT. This gives the protein CASERVRGPTDTQYF.

V is TRBV6-2 or TRBV6-3 and J is TRBJ1-1; D uncertain. The V gene's germline CDR1 is MNHEY and CDR2 SVGEGT. The V end was cut by 0 bases, the J end by 5 bases, with 13 bases between. This CDR3 contains 15 residues. The CDR3 is CASSYSPGVWTEAFF. The CDR3 DNA sequence: TGTGCCAGCAGTTACTCGCCGGGTGTGTGGACTGAAGCTTTCTTT.

The chain combines TRBV5-1 with TRBJ1-1, with unresolved D. The CDR3 is made up of 13 amino acids. Germline loops: CDR1 SGHRS, CDR2 YFSETQ. The V end was cut by 2 bases, the J end by 1 base, with 6 bases between. The CDR3 protein is CASSFGENTEAFF. The CDR3 DNA reads TGCGCCAGCAGCTTTGGAGAGAACACTGAAGCTTTCTTT.

This chain connects TRBV6-2 or TRBV6-3 to TRBJ1-5, with 7 bases aligning to TRBD1. CDR1 is MNHEY and CDR2 is SVGEGT in the germline V gene. The CDR3 is 18 amino acids. J lost 3 bases, V lost 1 base, and 12 bases had no gene match. The CDR3 reads CASSYWMVEGTDNQPQHF. CDR3 nucleotide sequence: TGTGCCAGCAGTTACTGGATGGTAGAAGGGACAGACAATCAGCCCCAGCATTTT.

J is TRBJ1-3 and V is TRBV4-2, with 7 positions matching TRBD1. The trim removed 0 bases at V and 1 base at J, leaving 3 bases unmatched. The V gene's germline CDR1 is LGHNA and CDR2 YNFKEQ. CDR3 length: 16 amino acids. CDR3 DNA: TGTGCCAGCAGCCAAGACCCAGGGGGGTCTGGAAACACCATATATTTT. The encoded protein is CASSQDPGGSGNTIYF.

This chain links TRBV10-3 with TRBJ2-3, with unresolved D. V shed 5 bases and J shed 4 bases, with 10 bases lying between them. Germline-derived CDR1 and CDR2 are ENHRY and SYGVKD. This CDR3 is 13 amino acids long. The CDR3 bases are TGTGCCATCAGTAGTGGAGCCGCAGATACGCAGTATTTT. Protein: CAISSGAADTQYF.

To note about this clone: This specimen includes other DNA sequences encoding the same CDR3. The V gene is TRBV9, the J gene TRBJ2-3, with D possibly TRBD2 on 6 matching bases. Trimming left V 4 bases short and J 2 bases short, with 17 bases between. The CDR3 runs 16 residues. Germline values: CDR1 SGDLS, CDR2 YYNGEE. The CDR3, as DNA: TGTGCCAGCAGCCCCCGGCTAGCGACATCCACAGATACGCAGTATTTT. It codes for CASSPRLATSTDTQYF. The full variable domain, with the rest looked up from reference TRBV9 and TRBJ2-3, is DSGVTQTPKHLITATGQRVTLRCSPRSGDLSVYWYQQSLDQGLQFLIQYYNGEERAKGNILERFSAQQFPDLHSELNLSSLELGDSALYFCASSPRLATSTDTQYFGPGTRLTVL.

This chain uses TRBV28 with TRBJ2-7, with 7 bases that match TRBD1. Trimming took 6 bases from V and 0 from J; bases not matched to a gene: 8. The CDR3 runs to 15 residues. Germline V gene data show CDR1 as MDHEN and CDR2 as SYDVKM. CDR3 region: CASRSSGTASYEQYF. In DNA, the CDR3 is TGTGCCAGCAGATCATCCGGGACAGCCTCCTACGAGCAGTACTTC.

In its sample, this clone was seen a few times. The chain joins TRBV4-1 to TRBJ2-5, with 10 bases that match TRBD1. The junction had 11 bases not matched to a gene; V was cut back by 4 bases and J by 3 bases. The germline V gene has CDR1 MGHRA and CDR2 YSYEKL. This CDR3 has 17 amino acids. As DNA, the CDR3 is TGCGCCAGCAGCCCACTAATTTCGGGACAGGGGAAAGAGACCCAGTACTTC. Residues: CASSPLISGQGKETQYF.

The rearrangement joins TRBV5-1 to TRBJ2-7, with TRBD2 matching 9 bases. Germline loops: CDR1 SGHRS, CDR2 YFSETQ. CDR3 size: 15 residues. The J segment lost 5 bases and the V segment lost 0 bases, leaving 6 bases of the junction unmatched. As DNA, the CDR3 is TGCGCCAGCAGCTTGGTGGCTAGCGGGAATCACGAGCAGTACTTC. It specifies CASSLVASGNHEQYF.

The chain is built from TRBV6-4 and TRBJ1-1, with D perhaps matching TRBD1 (5 bases). Germline V gene data show CDR1 as MRHNA and CDR2 as SNTAGT. Trimming pared 1 base from V and 5 bases from J, leaving 8 bases between. The CDR3 has 13 amino acids. The DNA for the CDR3 is TGTGCCAGCAGTGACTTTCAGGGTACTGAAGCTTTCTTT. Protein: CASSDFQGTEAFF.

The V call is TRBV6-5, the J call TRBJ2-2, with TRBD1 matching 10 bases. From germline, CDR1 is MNHEY and CDR2 SVGAGI. The CDR3 is 15 amino acids. The junction had 8 bases not matched to a gene; V was cut back by 6 bases and J by 7 bases. Here the CDR3 DNA reads TGTGCCAGCAGACCGCCGGGACAGGGGTACGGGGAGCTGTTTTTT. Amino acid sequence: CASRPPGQGYGELFF.

This chain connects TRBV19 to TRBJ1-2; 8 bases match TRBD1. J lost 4 bases, V lost 6 bases, and 10 bases had no gene match. Germline CDR1 reads LNHDA; CDR2 reads SQIVND (reference sequence). The CDR3 sequence is 15 residues long. Here the CDR3 reads CASRNLDRAIYGYTF. In DNA, the CDR3 is TGTGCCAGTAGGAACCTGGACAGGGCGATCTATGGCTACACCTTC. The full variable domain, rest sourced from reference TRBV19 and TRBJ1-2, is DGGITQSPKYLFRKEGQNVTLSCEQNLNHDAMYWYRQDPGQGLRLIYYSQIVNDFQKGDIAEGYSVSREKKESFPLTVTSAQKNPTAFYLCASRNLDRAIYGYTFGSGTRLTVV.

This clone occurred once. The rearrangement uses TRBV5-4 and TRBJ2-7; D is uncertain. V lost 4 bases and J lost 0, with 8 bases in between. The CDR3 length is 13 residues. From germline, CDR1 is SGHNT and CDR2 YYREEE (reference sequence). CDR3 DNA: TGTGCCAGCAGCCAAGACATCTCCTACGAGCAGTACTTC. It specifies CASSQDISYEQYF.

The gene calls are TRBV28 and TRBJ2-7; possibly TRBD2 for D (5 bases). From germline, CDR1 is MDHEN and CDR2 SYDVKM. The CDR3 covers 13 residues. The germline V and J ends were trimmed by 3 bases and 9 bases, with 15 bases remaining between them. The CDR3 loop reads CASSFSPSLGQYF. The CDR3 DNA follows: TGTGCCAGCAGTTTTAGTCCTAGCTTGGGGCAGTACTTC.

The gene calls are TRBV19 and TRBJ2-7; D call uncertain. Trimming removed 1 base from V and 3 bases from J, with 13 bases in between. CDR1 LNHDA and CDR2 SQIVND come from the germline V gene (reference sequence). This CDR3 has 15 amino acids. CDR3: CASSIVGRGIYEQYF. Here the CDR3 DNA reads TGTGCCAGTAGTATAGTCGGCAGAGGCATCTACGAGCAGTACTTC. Variable domain in full (rest from reference TRBV19 and TRBJ2-7): DGGITQSPKYLFRKEGQNVTLSCEQNLNHDAMYWYRQDPGQGLRLIYYSQIVNDFQKGDIAEGYSVSREKKESFPLTVTSAQKNPTAFYLCASSIVGRGIYEQYFGPGTRLTVT.

The gene calls are TRBV24-1 and TRBJ2-1, with TRBD2 matching 7 bases. CDR1 and CDR2 from the germline V gene are KGHDR and SFDVKD. The CDR3 contains 15 residues. After removal of 5 bases from V and 6 bases from J, the junction contained 9 bases not matched to a gene. The CDR3 spells CATSGSSSGINEQFF. CDR3 bases: TGTGCCACCAGTGGTTCCTCCAGCGGGATCAATGAGCAGTTCTTC.

DNA of the CDR3: TGTGCCAGCAGACCACAGGGGGCTGGCTACACCTTC. Protein product: CASRPQGAGYTF. The gene calls are TRBV7-8 and TRBJ1-2; 9 bases are shared with TRBD1. Trimming at V came to 6 bases and at J to 7 bases, leaving 3 bases not matched to a gene. This CDR3 is built from 12 residues. The germline gives CDR1 SGHVS, CDR2 FQNEAQ.

The chain has TRBV15 and TRBJ2-7; D is perhaps TRBD1 (6 bases). The CDR3 runs 15 residues. Germline CDR1 and CDR2: LNHNV and YYDKDF (reference sequence). The V gene lost 1 base and the J gene lost 0 bases, with 10 bases spanning the gap. This CDR3 is CATSRALTGSYEQYV. For the CDR3, the DNA is TGTGCCACCAGCAGAGCCTTGACAGGCTCCTACGAGCAGTACGTC.

DNA of the CDR3: TGTGCCAGCAGTTTGGGGCAGGGCCCCTACAATGAGCAGTTCTTC. Translating gives CASSLGQGPYNEQFF. The chain uses TRBV27 and TRBJ2-1, with a tentative D call TRBD1 (5 bases). Germline CDR1 and CDR2: MNHEY and SMNVEV (reference sequence). The V gene lost 3 bases and the J gene lost 2 bases, with 11 bases spanning the gap. The CDR3 is made up of 15 amino acids.

The chain uses TRBV9 and TRBJ1-2; no firm D call. CDR1 and CDR2 (germline): SGDLS, YYNGEE. V was cut by 7 bases and J by 7 bases, with 11 bases left in between. The CDR3 runs 11 residues. The CDR3 DNA reads as TGTGCCAGCTCCTCCTCGGGTGGCTACACCTTC. Translation: CASSSSGGYTF. The full variable domain, with the rest looked up from reference TRBV9 and TRBJ1-2, is DSGVTQTPKHLITATGQRVTLRCSPRSGDLSVYWYQQSLDQGLQFLIQYYNGEERAKGNILERFSAQQFPDLHSELNLSSLELGDSALYFCASSSSGGYTFGSGTRLTVV.